Listed below are T cell receptor beta chains from one sample, sequenced in a study of cytomegalovirus exposure and HLA in healthy donors. Libraries were prepared by immunoSEQ multiplex PCR; TCRdb keeps only in-frame clonotypes and omits some of them. This sample has under 200,000 clones, with under 70% found just once. The sequencing input was PBMCs. The receptor source for this set is a woman between 40 and 50 years old in good health and CMV-seropositive. Both conserved end residues are part of each CDR3. The D gene is left open where the match is weak. Clone size is not always given. Where it is, it says once, few, many or a class for expanded clones.

d_gene	abundance	v_gene	j_gene	CDR3nt	CDR3aa
TRBD2	-	TRBV4-2	TRBJ2-2	TGTGCCAGCAGCCAAGTTACCAGCGGGGGGGTCGGGTCCGGGGAGCTGTTTTTT	CASSQVTSGGVGSGELFF
TRBD1	-	TRBV28	TRBJ1-5	TGTGCCAGCAGACTATATGCAGGGGGCGTCAATCAGCCCCAGCATTTT	CASRLYAGGVNQPQHF
-	-	TRBV10-2	TRBJ1-5	TGCGCCAGCAGTGAACAGTGTAATCAGCCCCAGCATTTT	CASSEQCNQPQHF
TRBD1	-	TRBV27	TRBJ2-1	TGTGCCAGCAGCACGGGACAGTTTTACAATGAGCAGTTCTTC	CASSTGQFYNEQFF
-	-	TRBV10-2	TRBJ2-1	TGCGCCAGCAGTGAGTCCCCTTTGCGGGGAGGCTCCTACAATGAGCAGTTCTTC	CASSESPLRGGSYNEQFF
-	-	TRBV6-1	TRBJ1-5	TGTGCCAGCACTCCCCTTCGCGGGAATCAGCCCCAGCATTTT	CASTPLRGNQPQHF
TRBD1	-	TRBV6-5	TRBJ2-3	TGTGCCAGCGGGGGACAGGGGACCCTCACAGATACGCAGTATTTT	CASGGQGTLTDTQYF
TRBD1	once	TRBV7-9	TRBJ2-7	TGTGCCAGCAGCCAACAGGGGCCCTCCTACGAGCAGTACTTC	CASSQQGPSYEQYF
-	few	TRBV6-5	TRBJ2-7	TGTGCCAGCAGTGCGCCGGGACACTCCTACGAGCAGTACTTC	CASSAPGHSYEQYF
-	-	TRBV11-3	TRBJ1-3	TGTGCCAGCAGCTTAGGATCCCAGGGTACCACCATATATTTT	CASSLGSQGTTIYF
TRBD1	-	TRBV28	TRBJ1-5	TGTGCCAGCAGGAAGCCCGGGACAGGGCCGAATCAGCCCCAGCATTTT	CASRKPGTGPNQPQHF